The sequence of this TCR beta chain was determined in a study of sequential checkpoint blockade in melanoma. Per the germline V gene, CDR1 is SGDLS and CDR2 is YYNGEE. The CDR3 contains 17 residues. The trim removed 0 bases at V and 5 bases at J, leaving 9 bases unmatched. Sample treatment: randomized to nivolumab then ipilimumab (arm A) or the reverse (arm B). Assay used: immunoSEQ multiplex PCR; TCRdb lists only in-frame clones, some missing. The table shows approximately 18,000 clones, with 72% occurring only once. The clonotype originates from a human donor with melanoma. The chain carries TRBV9 and TRBJ2-2; the match to TRBD2 covers 8 bases. The sequencing used CD8+ T cells sorted from blood (inferred from file names), collected from a patient given nivolumab and ipilimumab in sequence. This CDR3 reads CASSVGGRAGGTGELFF. The CDR3 DNA reads TGTGCCAGCAGCGTAGGGGGTAGGGCGGGAGGAACCGGGGAGCTGTTTTTT.